This T cell receptor beta chain was identified during a study of blood T cell repertoires in COVID-19. The germline gives CDR1 SNHLY, CDR2 FYNNEI. Trimming removed 0 bases at V and 3 bases at J, with 8 bases between. CDR3 length equals 14 residues. This table comes from immunoSEQ multiplex PCR, and its TCRdb copy is limited to in-frame clones, with some not included. The sample holds under 350,000 clones, 90% seen once. J is TRBJ1-1 and V is TRBV2; D is uncertain. Sequenced material: PBMCs or T cells enriched from blood (not recorded which). This TCR was recovered from a man aged 60 to 69 who had recovered from COVID-19. The CDR3 region has the DNA TGTGCCAGCAGTGAAGCGACCCGGGACACTGAAGCTTTCTTT. Its protein is CASSEATRDTEAFF. Supplemented by reference TRBV2 and TRBJ1-1, the full variable domain reads EPEVTQTPSHQVTQMGQEVILRCVPISNHLYFYWYRQILGQKVEFLVSFYNNEISEKSEIFDDQFSVERPDGSNFTLKIRSTKLEDSAMYFCASSEATRDTEAFFGQGTRLTVV.